This passage covers 2 T cell receptor beta chains from one sample sequenced in a study of T-cell memory formation after mild COVID-19. Each CDR3 protein is one row after TCRdb ran MiXCR on the 5' RACE reads. The table lists 400,000 or so distinct CDR3 sequences, about 19% of them singletons. The specimen sequenced was PBMCs or a T cell subset sorted from them (not recorded which). These receptors were obtained from an adult woman who had mild COVID-19 (a few samples of this study predate the infection). Cell type and time point are not known.

This clonotype was detected ten times or more. The chain uses TRBV6-5 and TRBJ2-7; D not certain. Trimming left V 6 bases short and J 5 bases short, with 17 bases between. The CDR3 runs 14 residues. The germline gives CDR1 MNHEY, CDR2 SVGAGI. This chain's CDR3 is CASRGYEPGDEQYF. The CDR3 bases are TGTGCCAGCAGGGGGTACGAGCCCGGCGACGAGCAGTACTTC.

For this clonotype: At one end the junction does not follow the germline gene, possibly because of a read error. The chain recombines TRBV7-2 with TRBJ2-5; perhaps D is TRBD1 or TRBD2 (5 bases each). CDR1 SGHTA and CDR2 FQGNSA come from the germline V gene. This CDR3 region has 16 residues. The CDR3 reads CASSLAGVGSQETQYF. CDR3 nucleotide sequence: TGTGCCAGCAGCTTAGCGGGGGTGGGGTCCCAAGAGACTCAGTACTTC. Full variable domain (rest looked up from reference TRBV7-2 and TRBJ2-5): GAGVSQSPSNKVTEKGKDVELRCDPISGHTALYWYRQSLGQGLEFLIYFQGNSAPDKSGLPSDRFSAERTGGSVSTLTIQRTQQEDSAVYLCASSLAGVGSQETQYFGPGTRLLVL.